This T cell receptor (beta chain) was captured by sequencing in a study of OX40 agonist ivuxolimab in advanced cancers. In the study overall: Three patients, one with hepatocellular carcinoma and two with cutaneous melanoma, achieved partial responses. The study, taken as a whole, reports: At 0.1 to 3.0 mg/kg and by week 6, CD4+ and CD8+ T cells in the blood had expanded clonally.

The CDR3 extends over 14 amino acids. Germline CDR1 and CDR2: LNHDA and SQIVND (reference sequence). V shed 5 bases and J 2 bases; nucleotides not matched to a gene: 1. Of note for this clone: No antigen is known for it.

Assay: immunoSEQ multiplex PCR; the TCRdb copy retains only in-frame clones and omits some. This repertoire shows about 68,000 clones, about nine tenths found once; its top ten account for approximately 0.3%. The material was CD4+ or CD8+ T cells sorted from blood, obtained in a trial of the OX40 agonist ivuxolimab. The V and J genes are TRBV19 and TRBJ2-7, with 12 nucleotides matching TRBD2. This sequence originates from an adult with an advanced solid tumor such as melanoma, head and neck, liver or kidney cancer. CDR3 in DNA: TGTGCCAGTAGTGGACTAGCGGGAACCTACGAGCAGTACTTC. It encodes CASSGLAGTYEQYF.